These T cell receptor beta chains were read from a single sample in a study of regulatory T cells in long-lasting Graves disease. TCRdb fed the multiplex PCR reads into MiXCR, producing one record per CDR3 protein. Of about 660,000 distinct CDR3 sequences detected, around 30% appear once; the ten largest clones hold about 42%. The sample was peripheral blood mononuclear cells (PBMCs), taken when the disease was refractory, from a patient treated with antithyroid drugs. These receptors came from a female donor with Graves disease. The CDR3 runs from the conserved cysteine through the conserved F or W. Each record gives: V gene, CDR3 length, J gene, D gene, clone size, CDR3 protein, CDR3 DNA. The D gene is left open where the match is weak. Size values are once, few and many counts, or a class for expanded clones, and some rows have none.

V: TRBV5-1; length: 15; J: TRBJ1-1; D: .; size: .; CDR3: CASSLVKGENTEAFF; DNA: TGCGCCAGCAGCTTGGTTAAAGGAGAGAACACTGAAGCTTTCTTT
V: TRBV9; length: 15; J: TRBJ1-1; D: .; size: .; CDR3: CASSVGGSMNTEAFF; DNA: TGTGCCAGCAGCGTAGGAGGCAGCATGAACACTGAAGCTTTCTTT
V: TRBV29-1; length: 12; J: TRBJ2-5; D: .; size: .; CDR3: CSALQGGETQYF; DNA: TGCAGCGCGTTACAGGGAGGAGAGACCCAGTACTTC
V: TRBV30; length: 14; J: TRBJ1-5; D: .; size: .; CDR3: CAWSTRGARQPQHF; DNA: TGTGCCTGGAGTACGAGGGGGGCGAGGCAGCCCCAGCATTTT
V: TRBV28; length: 15; J: TRBJ1-1; D: .; size: .; CDR3: CASSIHGGRNTEAFF; DNA: TGTGCCAGTAGTATTCACGGGGGCCGAAACACTGAAGCTTTCTTT
V: TRBV5-1; length: 13; J: TRBJ1-1; D: .; size: few; CDR3: CASSFGAFTEAFF; DNA: TGCGCCAGCAGCTTCGGGGCGTTCACTGAAGCTTTCTTT
V: TRBV11-2; length: 15; J: TRBJ1-3; D: TRBD1; size: .; CDR3: CASSAGQDSGNTIYF; DNA: TGTGCCAGCAGCGCGGGACAGGACTCTGGAAACACCATATATTTT
V: TRBV12-3/TRBV12-4; length: 11; J: TRBJ1-1; D: .; size: few; CDR3: CASIHRTEAFF; DNA: TGTGCCAGCATCCATCGGACTGAAGCTTTCTTT
V: TRBV20-1; length: 13; J: TRBJ2-7; D: .; size: few; CDR3: CSATPGGGAEQYF; DNA: TGCAGTGCTACCCCTGGTGGGGGGGCCGAGCAGTACTTC
V: TRBV10-3; length: 14; J: TRBJ2-2; D: TRBD1; size: few; CDR3: CAISKTGSTGELFF; DNA: TGTGCCATCAGTAAGACAGGGTCCACCGGGGAGCTGTTTTTT
V: TRBV2; length: 11; J: TRBJ2-7; D: TRBD1; size: many; CDR3: CASGTDYEQYF; DNA: TGTGCCAGCGGGACAGACTACGAGCAGTACTTC
V: TRBV28; length: 15; J: TRBJ1-1; D: TRBD1; size: .; CDR3: CASSLVVTGRTEAFF; DNA: TGTGCCAGCAGCTTGGTGGTGACAGGGCGCACTGAAGCTTTCTTT
V: TRBV3-1; length: 17; J: TRBJ2-2; D: TRBD2; size: .; CDR3: CASSQAVRISGTLELFF; DNA: TGTGCCAGCAGCCAAGCAGTTCGGATTAGCGGGACCCTTGAGCTGTTTTTT
V: TRBV28; length: 14; J: TRBJ1-3; D: .; size: .; CDR3: CASSFRGHGNTIYF; DNA: TGTGCCAGCAGTTTCCGCGGCCATGGAAACACCATATATTTT
V: TRBV9; length: 15; J: TRBJ1-1; D: .; size: .; CDR3: CASSVVGGPSIEAFF; DNA: TGTGCCAGCAGCGTAGTGGGGGGTCCCAGTATTGAAGCTTTCTTT
V: TRBV7-9; length: 12; J: TRBJ2-7; D: .; size: few; CDR3: CASSLSSHEQYF; DNA: TGTGCCAGCAGCTTATCGAGCCACGAGCAGTACTTC
V: TRBV19; length: 16; J: TRBJ1-2; D: .; size: .; CDR3: CASSSLPQGLHYGYTF; DNA: TGTGCCAGTAGTAGCCTACCCCAGGGATTACACTATGGCTACACCTTC
V: TRBV28; length: 14; J: TRBJ2-5; D: TRBD1; size: .; CDR3: CASSYRGGVETQYF; DNA: TGTGCCAGCAGTTACAGGGGTGGGGTAGAGACCCAGTACTTC
V: TRBV6-5; length: 15; J: TRBJ1-3; D: TRBD1; size: .; CDR3: CASSYTRDSGNTIYF; DNA: TGTGCCAGCAGTTACACCAGGGACAGTGGAAACACCATATATTTT
V: TRBV10-3; length: 18; J: TRBJ1-5; D: .; size: .; CDR3: CAISESASGEVTGQPQHF; DNA: TGTGCCATCAGTGAGTCGGCCTCAGGGGAAGTAACTGGTCAGCCCCAGCATTTT
V: TRBV24-1; length: 13; J: TRBJ1-1; D: .; size: .; CDR3: CATTEAMNTEAFF; DNA: TGTGCCACCACGGAGGCCATGAACACTGAAGCTTTCTTT
V: TRBV28; length: 14; J: TRBJ1-2; D: .; size: many; CDR3: CASSFDRRSYGYTF; DNA: TGTGCCAGCAGTTTTGACAGGAGGAGTTATGGCTACACCTTC
V: TRBV20-1; length: 13; J: TRBJ1-2; D: .; size: few; CDR3: CSARDVGSYGYTF; DNA: TGCAGTGCTAGAGATGTGGGCAGCTATGGCTACACCTTC
V: TRBV4-2; length: 15; J: TRBJ2-7; D: .; size: .; CDR3: CASSHRDSSGYEQYF; DNA: TGTGCCAGCAGCCATCGGGACTCCTCGGGCTACGAGCAGTACTTC
V: TRBV29-1; length: 15; J: TRBJ1-2; D: .; size: .; CDR3: CSVSGTSRPPYGYTF; DNA: TGCAGCGTATCAGGGACTTCACGACCTCCTTATGGCTACACCTTC
V: TRBV20-1; length: 12; J: TRBJ1-4; D: .; size: .; CDR3: CSARVLNEKLFF; DNA: TGCAGTGCTAGAGTCCTTAACGAAAAACTGTTTTTT
V: TRBV7-9; length: 13; J: TRBJ1-1; D: .; size: once; CDR3: CASRGWMNTEAFF; DNA: TGTGCCAGTCGGGGGTGGATGAACACTGAAGCTTTCTTT
V: TRBV25-1; length: 12; J: TRBJ1-1; D: .; size: many; CDR3: CASSEYGTEAFF; DNA: TGTGCCAGCAGTGAATATGGCACTGAAGCTTTCTTT
V: TRBV6-1; length: 15; J: TRBJ2-7; D: TRBD1; size: .; CDR3: CASSLVGTGIGEQYF; DNA: TGTGCCAGCAGTCTGGTCGGGACAGGGATCGGCGAGCAGTACTTC
V: TRBV28; length: 13; J: TRBJ2-7; D: TRBD1; size: .; CDR3: CASSPGGLYEQYF; DNA: TGTGCCAGCAGCCCAGGGGGCCTCTACGAGCAGTACTTC
V: TRBV19; length: 14; J: TRBJ2-7; D: TRBD2; size: few; CDR3: CASSIRRERDEQYF; DNA: TGTGCCAGTAGTATTCGGCGGGAGCGGGACGAGCAGTACTTC
V: TRBV6-2/TRBV6-3; length: 17; J: TRBJ2-5; D: .; size: many; CDR3: CASSPGVLTGGQETQYF; DNA: TGTGCCAGCAGTCCCGGGGTACTTACAGGAGGTCAAGAGACCCAGTACTTC
V: TRBV3-1; length: 11; J: TRBJ1-4; D: .; size: .; CDR3: CASSLRDKLFF; DNA: TGTGCCAGCAGCCTCCGGGACAAGTTGTTTTTT
V: TRBV14; length: 15; J: TRBJ2-2; D: .; size: few; CDR3: CASSQERGVTGELFF; DNA: TGTGCCAGCAGCCAAGAGAGAGGGGTCACCGGGGAGCTGTTTTTT
V: TRBV27; length: 14; J: TRBJ2-7; D: TRBD2; size: .; CDR3: CASSRLAGEFEQYF; DNA: TGTGCCAGCAGTAGACTAGCGGGAGAATTCGAGCAGTACTTC
V: TRBV14; length: 16; J: TRBJ2-2; D: .; size: .; CDR3: CASSQDPTRTTGELFF; DNA: TGTGCCAGCAGCCAAGACCCGACAAGGACCACCGGGGAGCTGTTTTTT
V: TRBV5-1; length: 17; J: TRBJ2-2; D: .; size: .; CDR3: CASRSERGFANTGELFF; DNA: TGCGCCAGCAGATCAGAGCGAGGGTTCGCGAACACCGGGGAGCTGTTTTTT
V: TRBV29-1; length: 16; J: TRBJ2-7; D: TRBD2; size: once; CDR3: CSVAGTSGRPRHEQHF; DNA: TGCAGCGTTGCCGGGACTAGCGGGAGGCCACGCCACGAGCAGCACTTC
V: TRBV2; length: 16; J: TRBJ1-2; D: TRBD1; size: many; CDR3: CASSEATGQEGNGYTF; DNA: TGTGCCAGCAGTGAAGCGACGGGACAGGAGGGTAATGGCTACACCTTC
V: TRBV10-3; length: 15; J: TRBJ2-2; D: TRBD1; size: .; CDR3: CAIRPGTGRTGELFF; DNA: TGTGCCATCAGGCCGGGGACAGGGCGGACCGGGGAGCTGTTTTTT
V: TRBV19; length: 13; J: TRBJ2-3; D: .; size: .; CDR3: CASNQGSEDTQYF; DNA: TGTGCCAGTAACCAGGGTTCGGAAGATACGCAGTATTTT
V: TRBV7-9; length: 15; J: TRBJ1-4; D: .; size: .; CDR3: CASSPQRGIGEKLFF; DNA: TGTGCCAGCAGCCCCCAGCGGGGGATCGGGGAAAAACTGTTTTTT
V: TRBV29-1; length: 12; J: TRBJ2-5; D: .; size: few; CDR3: CSVGLNQETQYF; DNA: TGCAGCGTAGGACTAAACCAAGAGACCCAGTACTTC
V: TRBV12-3/TRBV12-4; length: 14; J: TRBJ2-2; D: .; size: few; CDR3: CASSHTGEAGELFF; DNA: TGTGCCAGCAGCCATACAGGGGAGGCTGGGGAGCTGTTTTTT
V: TRBV7-9; length: 17; J: TRBJ2-5; D: .; size: .; CDR3: CASSTSRDHALRETQYF; DNA: TGTGCCAGCAGCACCTCCCGGGATCACGCTCTCCGAGAGACCCAGTACTTC